This TCR beta chain was retrieved from a study of blood T cells in healthy people across ages. Study findings and constraints: Older age went with lower TCR beta diversity per million T cells, in a roughly linear way. Both naive CD4+ cell counts and diversity were greater in long-lived donors than in aged donors.

This clonotype was detected only a few times. Its antigen is as yet unknown. One end of the junction varies from germline; a read error may be responsible. Using a J-beta primer mix together with a sample-barcoded 5' primer, a second PCR was run for about 6 to 12 cycles. TCRdb fed the 5' RACE reads into MiXCR, producing one record per CDR3 protein. The table records hundreds of thousands of distinct CDR3 sequences, over 20% of them present only once. This CDR3 spans 13 amino acids. The germline CDR1 and CDR2 sequences are SEHNR and FQNEAQ (reference sequence). The clonotype was recovered from a man aged 70 or older in good health. The J gene is TRBJ1-3, the V gene TRBV7-9, with D tentatively TRBD1 (5 bases). Material for sequencing was blood. Written as DNA, the CDR3 is TGTGCCACGGGGCCGGAACCTGGGAACACCATATATTTT. Its translation: CATGPEPGNTIYF.